Sequencing of this TCR beta chain was carried out in a study of radiotherapy plus CTLA-4 blockade in lung cancer. Study outcomes and limitations: With interferon-beta, early dynamics of blood T cell clones were reported to best predict response. Expansion in blood of tumor-derived TCR clones was seen after radiotherapy plus ipilimumab.

Per germline, CDR1 KGHSH and CDR2 LQKENI. The CDR3 is 12 amino acids. The V end was cut by 2 bases, the J end by 3 bases, with 4 bases between. Produced via immunoSEQ multiplex PCR; TCRdb's table is partial and in-frame only. The sample lists 120,000 or so clones; approximately 90% were seen once. This clone was found a few times. Its antigen is still unknown. Sample: peripheral blood, taken from a patient treated with radiotherapy plus ipilimumab. This sequence originates from a human donor with non-small cell lung cancer that progressed on radiotherapy plus ipilimumab. V gene TRBV18 combines with J gene TRBJ2-5, with no clear D. The CDR3 nucleotides read TGTGCCAGCTCACCAATCGAAGAGACCCAGTACTTC. It codes for CASSPIEETQYF.